Listed below are T cell receptor beta chains from one sample, sequenced in a study of T-cell reconstitution after alpha-beta-depleted transplantation in children. In TCRdb, the PCR reads were re-called with MiXCR into one record per CDR3 protein. The repertoire includes 780,000 or so distinct CDR3 sequences, approximately 15% of them detected once, and 5% sits in the top ten. The sample was PBMCs, mostly from graft donor cells, taken 360 days after TCRalphabeta/CD19-depleted stem cell transplant. All receptors derive from a male patient between 10 and 17 years old who had a stem cell transplant for acute lymphoblastic leukemia, so the T cells may come from the graft donor. Both conserved end residues are part of each CDR3. The D gene is left open where the match is weak. Some rows mark clone size as missing; the rest say once, few, many or name a class of expanded clone.

d_call j_call clone_size v_call cdr3_nt cdr3_aa
NA TRBJ2-7 few TRBV4-1 TGCGCCAGCAGCCAAATGCTTCTCTACGAGCAGTACTTC CASSQMLLYEQYF
NA TRBJ2-5 few TRBV5-1 TGCGCCAGCAGCACGGAATTAAGCGGGACCCAGTACTTC CASSTELSGTQYF
NA TRBJ1-2 few TRBV5-1 TGCGCCAGCAGCCTTGACGTAAGGAACTATGGCTACACCTTC CASSLDVRNYGYTF
NA TRBJ2-5 few TRBV7-9 TGTGCCAGCAGCCCCCAGGTCAGGGTTCGAGAGACCCAGTACTTC CASSPQVRVRETQYF
NA TRBJ2-1 NA TRBV4-2 TGTGCCAGCAGCCAAGCCTCAGGGAAGCACAATGAGCAGTTCTTC CASSQASGKHNEQFF
NA TRBJ2-5 NA TRBV20-1 TGCAGTGCTGATTACACCGCCTCAGGGACCCAGTACTTC CSADYTASGTQYF
NA TRBJ2-7 many TRBV4-2 TGTGCCAGCAGCTCCCAAGTAGGCAGTCCCTACGAGCAGTACTTC CASSSQVGSPYEQYF
NA TRBJ2-3 few TRBV7-9 TGTGCCAGCAGCTTAGTTCCGTCCGTCGGCACAGATACGCAGTATTTT CASSLVPSVGTDTQYF
TRBD1 TRBJ1-3 NA TRBV11-1 TGTGCCAGCAGCTTAGAACTAGTACGGGACAGGTCTGGAAACACCATATATTTT CASSLELVRDRSGNTIYF
NA TRBJ2-7 NA TRBV7-2 TGTGCCAGCAGCTTGAAATCGGGGGCGCCGGGCGAGCAGTACTTC CASSLKSGAPGEQYF
TRBD2 TRBJ2-3 NA TRBV5-1 TGCGCCAGCAGCCGAACTAGCGGGGGAAGCACAGATACGCAGTATTTT CASSRTSGGSTDTQYF
NA TRBJ2-5 NA TRBV12-3/TRBV12-4 TGTGCCAGTAAAGGCGCCATTCAAGAGACCCAGTACTTC CASKGAIQETQYF
NA TRBJ2-4 few TRBV4-1 TGCGCCAGCAGCCAGGTCCCGGTAGCCAAAAACATTCAGTACTTC CASSQVPVAKNIQYF
TRBD2 TRBJ2-2 few TRBV4-1 TGCGCCAGCAGCCAAGAGGCACTATGGGGGGGAACCGGGGAGCTGTTTTTT CASSQEALWGGTGELFF
TRBD2 TRBJ2-3 NA TRBV6-1 TGTGCCAGCAGCCGACTCGGGAGCGGGAGAACAGATACGCAGTATTTT CASSRLGSGRTDTQYF
TRBD2 TRBJ2-5 few TRBV6-5 TGTGCCAGCAGTTCCCCGTGGATGTTCGCGGGAGCTTCGACCCAGTACTTC CASSSPWMFAGASTQYF
NA TRBJ2-5 NA TRBV5-6 TGTGCCAGCAGCTTTGACATCGGGTTGGGAGAGACCCAGTACTTC CASSFDIGLGETQYF
NA TRBJ2-1 NA TRBV2 TGTGCCAGCAGTGAAGATCCTCGGACAGTTAACTACAATGAGCAGTTCTTC CASSEDPRTVNYNEQFF
TRBD2 TRBJ2-2 NA TRBV20-1 TGCAGTGCTAGGACTAGCGGGATCCCGAACACCGGGGAGCTGTTTTTT CSARTSGIPNTGELFF
NA TRBJ2-5 few TRBV13 TGTGCCAGCAGTTCGGGGCCCTTTGGCCAAGAGACCCAGTACTTC CASSSGPFGQETQYF
TRBD2 TRBJ2-3 many TRBV5-1 TGCGCCAGCAGCCTATACCCCATTAGCGGGGGAGTCACAGATACGCAGTATTTT CASSLYPISGGVTDTQYF
NA TRBJ1-2 few TRBV12-3/TRBV12-4 TGTGCCAGCAGTTCGGCGTTCGTTTATAACTATGGCTACACCTTC CASSSAFVYNYGYTF
NA TRBJ1-1 NA TRBV6-1 TGTGCCAGGAGACCGGGACACGATATGAACACTGAAGCTTTCTTT CARRPGHDMNTEAFF
TRBD1 TRBJ2-7 NA TRBV9 TGTGCCAGCAGCGTAGGGGGGACAGCCGCCTACGAGCAGTACTTC CASSVGGTAAYEQYF
TRBD1 TRBJ1-4 many TRBV6-5 TGTGCCAGCAGCCGAGAGGACAGGGAGGGTAATGAAAAACTGTTTTTT CASSREDREGNEKLFF
TRBD2 TRBJ2-2 NA TRBV5-1 TGCGCCAGCAGCTGGACTAGCGGGAGTATCGGGGAGCTGTTTTTT CASSWTSGSIGELFF
TRBD2 TRBJ2-5 NA TRBV7-7 TGTGCCAGCAGCTCCCGGATCGGGAGGGAGACCCAGTACTTC CASSSRIGRETQYF
NA TRBJ2-1 few TRBV27 TGTGCCAGCAGTTTACGGGGCCCGACTTACAATGAGCAGTTCTTC CASSLRGPTYNEQFF
NA TRBJ2-1 few TRBV5-1 TGCGCCAGCAGCTTCGGCTCCCCGTACAATGAGCAGTTCTTC CASSFGSPYNEQFF
TRBD1 TRBJ2-3 NA TRBV3-1 TGTGCCAGCAGCCCCCTAGGCGCCAGGGGGCGCGGGGCCTATACGCAGTATTTT CASSPLGARGRGAYTQYF
NA TRBJ2-7 few TRBV20-1 TGCAGTGCTAGGAACACCCCAATCGGGCAGTACTTC CSARNTPIGQYF
NA TRBJ1-5 few TRBV7-9 TGTGCCAGCAGCTGGGGGGGATTAAATCAGCCCCAGCATTTT CASSWGGLNQPQHF
TRBD2 TRBJ2-1 NA TRBV5-1 TGCGCCAGCAGCAGGAATCGCCCGGGACTAGCGGGATACAATGAGCAGTTCTTC CASSRNRPGLAGYNEQFF
TRBD1 TRBJ1-2 many TRBV20-1 TGCAGTGCTCTTACAGGGGGCAACTATGGCTACACCTTC CSALTGGNYGYTF
NA TRBJ2-5 few TRBV10-3 TGTGCCATCAGTGAGCGAGGGAGAGAGAACCAGTACTTC CAISERGRENQYF
NA TRBJ2-5 few TRBV18 TGTGCCAGCTCACCACCAGGCCCAGTGTATGGGACCCAGTACTTC CASSPPGPVYGTQYF
NA TRBJ1-2 many TRBV27 TGTGCCAGCAGTGCTCAGGGCTGGGGCTACACCTTC CASSAQGWGYTF
NA TRBJ2-4 few TRBV6-2/TRBV6-3 TGTGCCAGCAGTTACGCTTCGTCCGGTGGTCCCATTCAGTACTTC CASSYASSGGPIQYF
NA TRBJ1-4 few TRBV7-9 TGTGCCAGCAGCTTTCTAACAACTAATGAAAAACTGTTTTTT CASSFLTTNEKLFF
TRBD2 TRBJ2-7 NA TRBV9 TGTGCCAGCAGCGTAGCTGGCGGGGGTGCCTACGAGCAGTACTTC CASSVAGGGAYEQYF
NA TRBJ2-7 few TRBV5-1 TGCGCCAGCTCATTCAGGAACCCTCGGGAGCAGTACTTC CASSFRNPREQYF
TRBD2 TRBJ2-1 few TRBV20-1 TGCAGTGCTCTGCAGCGGGAGAGCTCCTACAATGAGCAGTTCTTC CSALQRESSYNEQFF
NA TRBJ2-7 NA TRBV18 TGTGCCAGCTCACCAGTTAGACAGGACCCCTACGAGCAGTACTTC CASSPVRQDPYEQYF
NA TRBJ2-7 NA TRBV5-1 TGCGCCAGCAAGTACAGCGGTGACGCCTACGTGCAGTACTTC CASKYSGDAYVQYF
TRBD1 TRBJ1-1 many TRBV9 TGTGCCAGCAGCTTAGGGGGGACAGGGGGCACTGAAGCTTTCTTT CASSLGGTGGTEAFF
NA TRBJ2-7 NA TRBV7-9 TGTGCCAGCAGCTTAGCCTCGGAATACGAGCAGTACTTC CASSLASEYEQYF
TRBD1 TRBJ2-7 few TRBV4-2 TGTGCCAGCAGCCACGAGGACAGGGGATACTCCTACGAGCAGTACTTC CASSHEDRGYSYEQYF
NA TRBJ2-3 few TRBV5-1 TGCGCCAGCAGCTCGGAGGGGATCAGGCTTGGGTCAGATACGCAGTATTTT CASSSEGIRLGSDTQYF
NA TRBJ2-4 NA TRBV20-1 TGCAGTGCTCTAGCGAAAAACATTCAGTACTTC CSALAKNIQYF
NA TRBJ1-1 NA TRBV4-1 TGCGCCAGCAGCCAAGTAGGAGAACTTCTTCCCCCTGAAGCTTTCTTT CASSQVGELLPPEAFF
NA TRBJ2-7 NA TRBV7-8 TGTGCCAGCAGCAGAACTCTACAACTAGTTGAGCAGTACTTC CASSRTLQLVEQYF
NA TRBJ2-2 few TRBV9 TGTGCCAGCAGCGTAAGCCGGGGTGTCGGCACCGGGGAGCTGTTTTTT CASSVSRGVGTGELFF
NA TRBJ2-5 NA TRBV21-1 TGTGCCAGCAGCAAAGTGTGGCTAGCGGGGGAAGAGACCCAGTACTTC CASSKVWLAGEETQYF
TRBD2 TRBJ2-1 few TRBV20-1 TGCAGCGCACAGAAAGGGACTAGCAGAATGTATGAGCAGTTCTTC CSAQKGTSRMYEQFF
TRBD2 TRBJ2-1 few TRBV12-3/TRBV12-4 TGTGCCAGCAGTTCCACCCCGGGACTAGCGGGTCCTTACAATGAGCAGTTCTTC CASSSTPGLAGPYNEQFF
NA TRBJ1-6 few TRBV6-1 TGTGCCAGCAGTCATCCGATGGGTTCACCCCTCCACTTT CASSHPMGSPLHF
TRBD1 TRBJ2-7 once TRBV6-2/TRBV6-3 TGTGCCAGCAGTTACCCAGAAGGGACAGCGAGGGGCTACGAGCAGTACTTC CASSYPEGTARGYEQYF